The source of this T cell receptor beta chain is a study of blood T cell repertoires in COVID-19. Patients from Seattle were sampled longitudinally, starting during active infection. Source study methods: Nucleated cell counts were estimated from reference gene primer amplification. Sequencing was performed with immunoSEQ multiplex PCR; in TCRdb, only in-frame clones are kept and a portion is missing. D and trimming were read from the DNA, whereas the V and J calls and clone size are those reported in that table. The profile shows 240,000 or so clones, roughly four fifths of them singletons. The germline V gene has CDR1 MDHEN and CDR2 SYDVKM. This CDR3 contains 12 residues. V dropped 6 bases and J dropped 5 bases, with 10 bases sitting between them.

The chain carries TRBV28 and TRBJ1-2; D remains ambiguous. The receptor was isolated from a woman of 80 years or more with COVID-19, enrolled during active disease. Sequenced: peripheral blood. CDR3 amino acids: CASRFLEYGYTF. CDR3 nucleotide sequence: TGTGCCAGCAGATTCTTGGAGTATGGCTACACCTTC.